The 31 T cell receptor beta chains below come from one sample, sequenced in a study of OX40 agonist ivuxolimab in advanced cancers. Clones were sequenced by immunoSEQ multiplex PCR, and TCRdb holds only the in-frame ones, with some missing. Of about 48,000 clones detected, around 90% appear once; the ten largest clones hold 1.5% to 2%. The sequences come from CD4+ or CD8+ T cells sorted from blood, collected in a trial of the OX40 agonist ivuxolimab. All receptors derive from an adult with an advanced solid tumor such as melanoma, head and neck, liver or kidney cancer.

The chain is built from TRBV4-3 and TRBJ2-3; 9 nucleotides line up with TRBD2. J was trimmed by 3 bases and V by 3 bases; bases with no gene match: 10. Germline assignment: CDR1 LGHNA and CDR2 YSLEER. CDR3 length equals 17 residues. The CDR3 loop reads CASSHGTASGNTDTQYF. CDR3 DNA: TGCGCCAGCAGCCACGGTACGGCTAGCGGGAATACAGATACGCAGTATTTT.

Concerning this clone itself: In the same sample, other DNA sequences code for this CDR3. The genes are TRBV5-1 and TRBJ1-5; D uncertain. Germline assignment: CDR1 SGHRS and CDR2 YFSETQ. V lost 0 bases and J 0 bases, leaving 7 bases between the germline ends. This CDR3 region has 15 residues. This CDR3 is CASSLEGYSNQPQHF. Written as DNA, the CDR3 is TGCGCCAGCAGCTTGGAGGGATATAGCAATCAGCCCCAGCATTTT.

This chain connects TRBV7-2 to TRBJ1-3; D unresolved. Germline V gives CDR1 SGHTA, CDR2 FQGNSA. Trimming pared 5 bases from V and 3 bases from J, leaving 17 bases between. The CDR3 has 16 amino acids. CDR3: CASSPPGLGSGNTIYF. CDR3 in DNA: TGTGCCAGCAGCCCCCCTGGACTGGGTAGTGGAAACACCATATATTTT.

Concerning this clone itself: Other nucleotide sequences from this sample produce the same CDR3. V usage is TRBV2 and J usage is TRBJ2-7, with 11 bases matching TRBD1. The V and J ends lost 4 bases and 3 bases, in that order; junction bases with no gene match: 5. The CDR3 covers 15 residues. Per germline, CDR1 SNHLY and CDR2 FYNNEI. CDR3 in amino acids: CASSGGTGGLYEQYF. For the CDR3, the DNA is TGTGCCAGCAGTGGAGGGACAGGGGGTCTCTACGAGCAGTACTTC.

The V and J genes are TRBV19 and TRBJ2-7; TRBD1 aligns across 9 bases. This CDR3 spans 14 amino acids. J was trimmed by 3 bases and V by 3 bases; bases with no gene match: 3. Germline V gene sequence: CDR1 LNHDA, CDR2 SQIVND (reference sequence). This CDR3 is CASSIGQGSYEQYF. The CDR3, as DNA: TGTGCCAGTAGTATCGGACAGGGGAGCTACGAGCAGTACTTC.

The chain couples TRBV11-2 to TRBJ2-5; D uncertain. The V gene lost 3 bases and the J gene lost 2 bases, with 1 base spanning the gap. Germline CDR1 is SGHAT and CDR2 is FQNNGV. The CDR3 covers 11 residues. The CDR3 spells CASSLQETQYF. The CDR3, as DNA: TGTGCCAGCAGCTTGCAAGAGACCCAGTACTTC.

This chain uses TRBV5-1 with TRBJ2-5; D is undetermined. The CDR3 has 11 residues. Trimming pared 7 bases from V and 4 bases from J, leaving 8 bases between. CDR1 is SGHRS and CDR2 is YFSETQ in the germline V gene. The CDR3 sequence: CASGSGETQYF. In DNA form, the CDR3 reads TGCGCCAGCGGATCTGGAGAGACCCAGTACTTC.

The chain has TRBV12-5 and TRBJ2-1, with D hard to call. Germline V gene sequence: CDR1 LGHNT, CDR2 FRNRAP. The CDR3 consists of 15 residues. The V end was cut by 3 bases, the J end by 6 bases, with 15 bases between. The CDR3 region is CASGFLIGPTNEQFF. Written as DNA, the CDR3 is TGTGCTAGTGGTTTTCTCATCGGCCCCACCAATGAGCAGTTCTTC.

The CDR3 region is CSGRGGAGEQFF. The DNA of the CDR3 is TGCAGCGGGCGGGGTGGCGCGGGTGAGCAGTTCTTC. This chain uses TRBV29-1 with TRBJ2-1; perhaps TRBD2 as D (6 bases). Between the trimmed V and J ends, which lost 7 bases and 9 bases, there was a span of 16 bases. The CDR3 sequence is 12 residues long. Germline V lookup: CDR1 SQVTM, CDR2 ANQGSEA.

The V gene is TRBV6-5, the J gene TRBJ1-4, with D tentatively TRBD1 (5 bases). Germline V gives CDR1 MNHEY, CDR2 SVGAGI. The CDR3 runs 14 residues. The ends were cut back, 4 bases at V and 1 base at J, with 7 bases in the middle. The CDR3 loop reads CASSSGGTNEKLFF. CDR3 nucleotides: TGTGCCAGCAGTTCGGGGGGAACTAATGAAAAACTGTTTTTT.

This clone was seen more than once but under ten times. This rearrangement joins TRBV7-3 to TRBJ2-3; D gene unclear. This CDR3 has 15 residues. The germline V gene encodes CDR1 SGHTA and CDR2 FQGTGA. V lost 0 bases, J lost 1 base, and 8 bases lay in between. This chain's CDR3 is CASSLTALRTDTQYF. The CDR3 region has the DNA TGTGCCAGCAGCTTAACGGCACTACGCACAGATACGCAGTATTTT.

V usage is TRBV18 and J usage is TRBJ1-4; 9 bases fit TRBD1. The ends lost 2 bases at V and 0 bases at J; junction bases unmatched: 7. Germline CDR1 and CDR2: KGHSH and LQKENI. The CDR3 is made up of 18 amino acids. CDR3 in amino acids: CASSPRGQGFATNEKLFF. For the CDR3, the DNA is TGTGCCAGCTCACCAAGGGGACAGGGCTTCGCAACTAATGAAAAACTGTTTTTT. Looking up the rest from reference TRBV18 and TRBJ1-4 gives the full variable domain: NAGVMQNPRHLVRRRGQEARLRCSPMKGHSHVYWYRQLPEEGLKFMVYLQKENIIDESGMPKERFSAEFPKEGPSILRIQQVVRGDSAAYFCASSPRGQGFATNEKLFFGSGTQLSVL.

The rearrangement links TRBV27 to TRBJ2-2; TRBD2 is a possible D gene (6 bases). The V end was cut by 6 bases, the J end by 0 bases, with 11 bases between. Germline V gene data show CDR1 as MNHEY and CDR2 as SMNVEV (reference sequence). CDR3 length equals 15 residues. CDR3 coding DNA: TGTGCCAGCAGGGAGGGACCCGCGAACACCGGGGAGCTGTTTTTT. This sequence encodes CASREGPANTGELFF.

On this clone itself: The junction and the germline gene differ at one end; a read error may be behind it. The chain joins TRBV7-2 to TRBJ1-3; a weak D match, TRBD1 (5 bases). The CDR3 loop spans 16 amino acids. In germline, CDR1 is SGHTA, CDR2 FQGNSA. The CDR3 protein is CAGSFFPRAAGNTIYF. The CDR3 DNA sequence: TGTGCCGGCAGCTTTTTTCCCAGGGCCGCTGGAAACACCATATATTTT.

The chain combines TRBV29-1 with TRBJ2-1; D may correspond to TRBD1 or TRBD2 (5 bases each). The V gene lost 4 bases and the J gene lost 9 bases, with 19 bases spanning the gap. Germline CDR1 reads SQVTM; CDR2 reads ANQGSEA. CDR3 length: 14 amino acids. CDR3 coding DNA: TGCAGCGTTGTACCGAGGGGAGTAGTCAGTGAGCAGTTCTTC. Translated: CSVVPRGVVSEQFF.

The V call is TRBV12-5, the J call TRBJ2-2, with unresolved D. CDR3 length equals 13 residues. V lost 5 bases and J lost 8, with 12 bases in between. Germline V gives CDR1 LGHNT, CDR2 FRNRAP. CDR3 bases: TGTGCTAGTGGTCCACCTAATGGGGGGGAGCTGTTTTTT. Amino acid sequence: CASGPPNGGELFF. Together with reference TRBV12-5 and TRBJ2-2, the CDR3 gives the full variable domain: DARVTQTPRHKVTEMGQEVTMRCQPILGHNTVFWYRQTMMQGLELLAYFRNRAPLDDSGMPKDRFSAEMPDATLATLKIQPSEPRDSAVYFCASGPPNGGELFFGEGSRLTVL.

V usage is TRBV11-1 and J usage is TRBJ2-5, with D possibly being TRBD1 (6 bases). Trimming stripped 5 bases from V and 2 bases from J, with 15 bases between. From germline, CDR1 is SGHAT and CDR2 FQDESV (reference sequence). The CDR3 loop spans 15 amino acids. The CDR3 DNA sequence: TGTGCCAGCAGCCTAAGGACAGACGCACAAGAGACCCAGTACTTC. This encodes CASSLRTDAQETQYF.

This rearrangement joins TRBV7-2 to TRBJ2-4; 8 bases are a match to TRBD2. Per germline, CDR1 SGHTA and CDR2 FQGNSA. Trimming removed 0 bases from V and 6 bases from J; junction bases left unmatched: 7. The CDR3 loop spans 16 amino acids. CDR3 in DNA: TGTGCCAGCAGCTTAGCGAGCGGGAGCGGGGGAAACATTCAGTACTTC. This sequence encodes CASSLASGSGGNIQYF.

The CDR3 reads CASSKRPGRETQYF. The CDR3, as DNA: TGTGCCAGCAGTAAGCGTCCCGGAAGGGAGACCCAGTACTTC. The rearrangement uses TRBV2 and TRBJ2-5, with D unresolved. Trimming shortened V by 5 bases and J by 5 bases, and 15 bases separated the two germline ends. The CDR3 length is 14 residues. Per the germline V gene, CDR1 is SNHLY and CDR2 is FYNNEI.

The chain joins TRBV15 to TRBJ2-3; D remains ambiguous. Germline CDR1 and CDR2: LNHNV and YYDKDF (reference sequence). The V and J ends lost 0 bases and 0 bases respectively, with 16 bases between them. CDR3 size: 18 residues. Here the CDR3 reads CATSREYFAVGSTDTQYF. DNA for the CDR3: TGTGCCACCAGCAGAGAATATTTTGCAGTTGGAAGCACAGATACGCAGTATTTT.

V and J are TRBV9 and TRBJ1-2, with D tentatively TRBD1 (6 bases). V was clipped by 0 bases and J by 0 bases, with 9 bases between them. Germline V lookup: CDR1 SGDLS, CDR2 YYNGEE. This CDR3 comprises 15 residues. CDR3 sequence (DNA): TGTGCCAGCAGCGTAGGGACAGAACCTAACTATGGCTACACCTTC. Protein: CASSVGTEPNYGYTF.

The chain employs TRBV6-5 and TRBJ1-4; tentatively, D is TRBD1 (6 bases). V gave up 2 bases and J gave up 7 bases, with 14 bases separating them. The germline gives CDR1 MNHEY, CDR2 SVGAGI. This CDR3 spans 15 amino acids. The CDR3 coding sequence is TGTGCCAGCAGTTACCAAAGCGGACAGCTTGAAAAACTGTTTTTT. Encoded protein: CASSYQSGQLEKLFF.

This clone has more than one count but fewer than ten. The gene calls are TRBV2 and TRBJ1-1; unclear D gene. This CDR3 spans 14 amino acids. V was shortened by 1 base and J by 0 bases, with 6 bases between the two germline ends. Per the germline V gene, CDR1 is SNHLY and CDR2 is FYNNEI. The CDR3: CASSEGGMNTEAFF. The CDR3 region has the DNA TGTGCCAGCAGTGAAGGGGGAATGAACACTGAAGCTTTCTTT. Variable domain in full (rest from reference TRBV2 and TRBJ1-1): EPEVTQTPSHQVTQMGQEVILRCVPISNHLYFYWYRQILGQKVEFLVSFYNNEISEKSEIFDDQFSVERPDGSNFTLKIRSTKLEDSAMYFCASSEGGMNTEAFFGQGTRLTVV.

The V and J genes are TRBV10-2 and TRBJ2-1; D is possibly TRBD1 or TRBD2 (5 bases each). The germline gives CDR1 WSHSY, CDR2 SAAADI. Between the trimmed V and J ends, which lost 1 base and 1 base, there was a span of 8 bases. The CDR3 extends over 15 amino acids. CDR3 sequence (DNA): TGCGCCAGCAGTGAGTATGGGGGTTCCTACAATGAGCAGTTCTTC. Its translation is CASSEYGGSYNEQFF.

There are a few counts of this clone. The chain is built from TRBV4-1 and TRBJ2-7; TRBD2 agrees at 10 bases. In germline, CDR1 is MGHRA, CDR2 YSYEKL. The CDR3 totals 17 residues. Trimming removed 1 base from V and 4 bases from J; junction bases left unmatched: 10. The chain's CDR3 is CASSQAPPGTSVYEQYF. Written as DNA, the CDR3 is TGCGCCAGCAGCCAAGCGCCACCCGGGACTAGCGTATACGAGCAGTACTTC.

This clone has only one observation. V gene TRBV18 combines with J gene TRBJ2-7, with D unresolved. CDR3 length equals 19 residues. V was pared by 2 bases and J by 4 bases, with 27 bases between. Germline CDR1 and CDR2: KGHSH and LQKENI. The CDR3 reads CASSPSVRTELGFIYEQYF. The CDR3 DNA reads as TGTGCCAGCTCACCAAGTGTAAGGACGGAGCTGGGGTTTATTTACGAGCAGTACTTC.

The CDR3 loop is CASSLQGGAGNTIYF. The DNA for the CDR3 is TGTGCCAGCAGCCTTCAGGGAGGCGCCGGAAACACCATATATTTT. The rearrangement links TRBV7-2 to TRBJ1-3, with D tentatively TRBD1 (5 bases). Trimming pared 5 bases from V and 4 bases from J, leaving 15 bases between. CDR3 length: 15 residues. In germline, CDR1 is SGHTA, CDR2 FQGNSA.

The gene calls are TRBV10-3 and TRBJ1-5; D gene uncertain. V was clipped by 3 bases and J by 2 bases, with 11 bases between them. The CDR3 is 15 residues long. Germline CDR1 is ENHRY and CDR2 is SYGVKD. The CDR3 region has the DNA TGTGCCATCAGTGATTACAGCGCCCGCAATCAGCCCCAGCATTTT. This codes for CAISDYSARNQPQHF.

This clone was observed a single time. The chain combines TRBV6-1 with TRBJ1-3, with D hard to call. The germline CDR1 and CDR2 sequences are MNHNS and SASEGT. Trimming removed 6 bases from V and 0 bases from J, with 9 bases in between. This CDR3 region has 14 residues. This CDR3 reads CASRVILSGNTIYF. CDR3 DNA sequence: TGTGCCAGCAGAGTCATCCTCTCTGGAAACACCATATATTTT.

The CDR3 nucleotides read TGCGCCAGCAGGTCGGACAGCTACAATGAGCAGTTCTTC. Translating gives CASRSDSYNEQFF. This chain joins TRBV5-1 and TRBJ2-1, with TRBD1 as a possible D gene (6 bases). Trimming cost V 5 bases and J 3 bases, with 9 bases left between them. The CDR3 is 13 residues long. From germline, CDR1 is SGHRS and CDR2 YFSETQ.

This chain joins TRBV6-4 and TRBJ1-3; possible D gene TRBD1, 6 bases. V dropped 5 bases and J dropped 0 bases, with 20 bases sitting between them. The CDR3 has 18 amino acids. Germline-derived CDR1 and CDR2 are MRHNA and SNTAGT. In nucleotides, the CDR3 is TGTGCCAGCAGTAGGGGGGACAAACTAAGTTTCTCTGGAAACACCATATATTTT. Translating it yields CASSRGDKLSFSGNTIYF.